This entry is about one T cell receptor (beta chain). Its antigen is not identified. This sample is part of a study of cytomegalovirus exposure and HLA in healthy donors. As for the study in general: The approximately 110 validation repertoires used a platform that matched the one used for the approximately 620 first-cohort repertoires, as a later analysis reported.

Regarding the study as a whole: Accounts indicate the classifier identified cytomegalovirus status with strong specificity and sensitivity. The authors enumerated 150 to 200 TCR beta chains as linked to cytomegalovirus. In vitro data verified a few CMV-associated chains as specific for CMV antigens.

The CDR3 runs 16 residues. The germline V and J ends were trimmed by 2 bases and 0 bases, with 13 bases remaining between them. In germline, CDR1 is MNHEY, CDR2 SVGAGI. Produced via immunoSEQ multiplex PCR; TCRdb's table is partial and in-frame only. Of under 350,000 clones listed, 80% to 90% are singletons. Input material: PBMCs. The chain employs TRBV6-5 and TRBJ1-2, with D tentatively TRBD1 (6 bases). This TCR derives from a woman aged 18-29 years in good health and CMV-seronegative. The CDR3 region is CASSYVGAEANYGYTF. For the CDR3, the DNA is TGTGCCAGCAGTTACGTGGGGGCTGAAGCTAACTATGGCTACACCTTC.